One and the same sample provided the 17 T cell receptor beta chains below, sequenced in a study of T-cell reconstitution after alpha-beta-depleted transplantation in children. During its preparation, the TCRbeta library received unique molecular identifiers. In TCRdb, the PCR reads were re-called with MiXCR into one record per CDR3 protein. The data contain about 250,000 distinct CDR3 sequences, roughly a quarter of them singletons. Sequenced here: PBMCs, mostly from graft donor cells, sampled 360 days after TCRalphabeta/CD19-depleted stem cell transplant. These receptors all come from a female patient aged 2 to 10 who had a stem cell transplant for congenital amegakaryocytic thrombocytopenia, so the T cells may come from the graft donor.

This clonotype has only a few counts. DNA for the CDR3: TGTGCCTGGAGTGTACGCCCTCAGGAGCAGTTCTTC. Amino acids: CAWSVRPQEQFF. The chain has TRBV30 and TRBJ2-1; D is undetermined. The germline gives CDR1 GTSNPN, CDR2 SVGIG (reference sequence). Trimming took off 0 bases at V and 10 bases at J, with 10 bases between the two ends. CDR3 size: 12 residues.

J is TRBJ2-1 and V is TRBV6-5; D is undetermined. The CDR3 runs 15 residues. Trimming left V 0 bases short and J 6 bases short, with 12 bases between. Germline V CDR1 and CDR2: MNHEY, SVGAGI. CDR3 loop: CASSYSASAGNEQFF. The CDR3, as DNA: TGTGCCAGCAGTTACTCGGCTAGTGCCGGCAATGAGCAGTTCTTC.

The chain carries TRBV6-5 and TRBJ2-7, with D possibly matching TRBD2 (6 bases). The germline V and J ends were trimmed by 2 bases and 2 bases, with 10 bases remaining between them. Germline V gene data show CDR1 as MNHEY and CDR2 as SVGAGI. The CDR3 spans 14 residues. DNA of the CDR3: TGTGCCAGCAGTTACCCGGGACTCCCCTACGAGCAGTACTTC. Translation gives CASSYPGLPYEQYF.

The gene calls are TRBV4-1 and TRBJ2-5; D unclear. The CDR3 has 17 amino acids. The V gene lost 0 bases and the J gene lost 6 bases, with 20 bases spanning the gap. Germline loops: CDR1 MGHRA, CDR2 YSYEKL. This chain's CDR3 is CASSQDGKSLSRQTQYF. CDR3 sequence (DNA): TGCGCCAGCAGCCAAGATGGGAAGTCTTTGAGCCGGCAGACCCAGTACTTC.

The rearrangement joins TRBV10-1 to TRBJ2-3; the match to TRBD2 covers 8 bases. CDR3 size: 18 residues. Germline-derived CDR1 and CDR2 are WNHNN and SYGVQD (reference sequence). V was clipped by 0 bases and J by 1 base; unmatched bases: 9. CDR3 coding DNA: TGCGCCAGCAGTGAGTCGCTCGCGGGGGGAGGTGGCACAGATACGCAGTATTTT. Its protein product is CASSESLAGGGGTDTQYF.

The rearrangement uses TRBV28 and TRBJ1-1, with D possibly matching TRBD1 (5 bases). V was trimmed by 7 bases and J by 1 base, leaving 16 bases between them. Germline-derived CDR1 and CDR2 are MDHEN and SYDVKM. The CDR3 is made up of 15 amino acids. The CDR3 spells CASTVGIGGNTEAFF. In nucleotides, the CDR3 is TGTGCCAGCACCGTGGGCATTGGGGGGAACACTGAAGCTTTCTTT.

The chain employs TRBV3-1 and TRBJ1-6, with a tentative D call TRBD1 (5 bases). Germline V gene data show CDR1 as LGHDT and CDR2 as YNNKEL (reference sequence). Trimming cost V 11 bases and J 10 bases, with 30 bases left between them. CDR3 length equals 17 residues. CDR3 nucleotide sequence: TGTGCCTCCAGCCAAGTCCAAGGAGCAGGGTATGAGTCACCCCTCCACTTT. Amino acids: CASSQVQGAGYESPLHF.

The chain combines TRBV4-2 with TRBJ1-4; D gene ambiguous. V shed 2 bases and J shed 0 bases, with 7 bases lying between them. CDR1 and CDR2 (germline): LGHNA, YNFKEQ. This CDR3 is built from 15 residues. The CDR3 loop is CASSQLGATNEKLFF. CDR3 nucleotide sequence: TGTGCCAGCAGCCAACTGGGAGCAACTAATGAAAAACTGTTTTTT.

This clonotype was seen a few times. This chain joins TRBV10-3 and TRBJ2-7, with 9 bases lining up with TRBD2. Germline assignment: CDR1 ENHRY and CDR2 SYGVKD. V lost 4 bases, J lost 2 bases, and 0 bases stayed unmatched. The CDR3 length is 13 residues. This CDR3 reads CAISGGGAYEQYF. In nucleotides, the CDR3 is TGTGCCATCAGTGGCGGGGGGGCCTACGAGCAGTACTTC.

The genes are TRBV3-1 and TRBJ2-7; the match to TRBD2 covers 9 bases. Trimming took 5 bases from V and 2 from J; bases not matched to a gene: 7. CDR3 length: 15 residues. The germline V gene encodes CDR1 LGHDT and CDR2 YNNKEL (reference sequence). As DNA, the CDR3 is TGTGCCAGCAGCGAAGCGGGAGGCGCCCCCTACGAGCAGTACTTC. Translation gives CASSEAGGAPYEQYF.

This clonotype was seen only a few times. This rearrangement joins TRBV5-4 to TRBJ2-7; no clear D gene. This CDR3 has 13 residues. Trimming left V 1 base short and J 0 bases short, with 5 bases between. The V gene's germline CDR1 is SGHNT and CDR2 YYREEE (reference sequence). The DNA for the CDR3 is TGTGCCAGCAGCTTGATGAGCTCCTACGAGCAGTACTTC. Its protein is CASSLMSSYEQYF.

This chain links TRBV4-1 with TRBJ2-7, with D uncertain. CDR3 length: 13 amino acids. V was trimmed by 0 bases and J by 2 bases, leaving 5 bases between them. The germline V gene has CDR1 MGHRA and CDR2 YSYEKL. The CDR3 bases are TGCGCCAGCAGCCAAGATCGGACCTACGAGCAGTACTTC. Its protein product is CASSQDRTYEQYF.

V gene TRBV20-1 combines with J gene TRBJ2-1; D is unclear. Trimming left V 0 bases short and J 5 bases short, with 11 bases between. This CDR3 spans 14 amino acids. CDR1 and CDR2 from the germline V gene are DFQATT and SNEGSKA (reference sequence). The CDR3 bases are TGCAGTGCTAGAGAACGAGCTCGAAACAATGAGCAGTTCTTC. Protein product: CSARERARNNEQFF.

This clonotype was recorded many times. The CDR3 sequence is CASSRPGQVTDTQYF. For the CDR3, the DNA is TGTGCCAGCAGTCGACCGGGACAGGTAACAGATACGCAGTATTTT. The V and J genes are TRBV12-3 or TRBV12-4 and TRBJ2-3; 8 bases agree with TRBD1. The CDR3 has 15 amino acids. Unmatched junction bases numbered 7, after V lost 5 bases and J lost 3 bases.

By share of the sample, this clonotype is medium-sized. V is TRBV7-9 and J is TRBJ1-1; no clear D. Germline lookup yields CDR1 SEHNR and CDR2 FQNEAQ (reference sequence). The V end was cut by 5 bases, the J end by 3 bases, with 10 bases between. CDR3 length: 13 residues. Written as DNA, the CDR3 is TGTGCCAGCAGCCCAGACACGGACACTGAAGCTTTCTTT. It specifies CASSPDTDTEAFF.

This clonotype came up a few times. The rearrangement uses TRBV12-3 or TRBV12-4 and TRBJ1-4; tentative D call: TRBD1 (5 bases). V was clipped by 5 bases and J by 3 bases, with 13 bases between them. The CDR3 loop spans 15 amino acids. CDR3 amino acids: CASSHGWGANEKLFF. The CDR3 DNA reads as TGTGCCAGCAGTCATGGCTGGGGGGCTAATGAAAAACTGTTTTTT.

This clonotype was detected ten times or more. The rearrangement links TRBV7-2 to TRBJ1-3, with no clear D. From germline, CDR1 is SGHTA and CDR2 FQGNSA. V gave up 3 bases and J gave up 0 bases, with 6 bases separating them. CDR3 length equals 14 residues. The CDR3 sequence: CASSFGSSGNTIYF. As DNA, the CDR3 is TGTGCCAGCAGCTTCGGGAGCTCTGGAAACACCATATATTTT.